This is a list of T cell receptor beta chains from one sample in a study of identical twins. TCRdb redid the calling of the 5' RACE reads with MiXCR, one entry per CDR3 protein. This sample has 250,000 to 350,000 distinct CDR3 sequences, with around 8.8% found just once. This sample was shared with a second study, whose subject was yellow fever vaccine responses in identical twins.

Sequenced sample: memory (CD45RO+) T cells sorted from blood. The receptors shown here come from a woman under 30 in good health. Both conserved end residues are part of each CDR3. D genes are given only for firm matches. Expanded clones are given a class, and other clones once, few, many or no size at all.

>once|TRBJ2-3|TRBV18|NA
TGTGCCAGCTCACCAAACTTGGGGGGCGCAGATACGCAGTATTTT
CASSPNLGGADTQYF
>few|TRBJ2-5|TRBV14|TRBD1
TGTGCCAGCAGCCCCCGGACAGGGAGTCAAGAGACCCAGTACTTC
CASSPRTGSQETQYF
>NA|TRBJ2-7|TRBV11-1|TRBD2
TGTGCCAGCAGCTTAACCGCGGGACTAGCGGGAGGGGGTTACGAGCAGTACTTC
CASSLTAGLAGGGYEQYF
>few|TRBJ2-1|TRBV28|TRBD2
TGTGCCAGCAGACCGGGACTAGCGGGTTTAAATGAGCAGTTCTTC
CASRPGLAGLNEQFF
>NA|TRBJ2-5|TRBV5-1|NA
TGCGCCAGCAGTCGGACGGACCAAGAGACCCAGTACTTC
CASSRTDQETQYF
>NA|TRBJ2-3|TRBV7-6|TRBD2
TGTGCCAGCAGCCCCCTCTTAGCGGCGGGGGGCACAGATACGCAGTATTTT
CASSPLLAAGGTDTQYF
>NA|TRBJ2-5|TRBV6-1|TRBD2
TGTGCCAGCAGTGCCGGTAGACTAGCGGGAGGAGTTGGAGAGACCCAGTACTTC
CASSAGRLAGGVGETQYF
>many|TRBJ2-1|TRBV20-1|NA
TGCAGTGCTAGAGATTATTCCAACTCCTACAATGAGCAGTTCTTC
CSARDYSNSYNEQFF
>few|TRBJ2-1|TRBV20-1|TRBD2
TGCAGTGCTAGAGACCCGGGAGGGTTTACTAGCGGGAAATACAATGAGCAGTTCTTC
CSARDPGGFTSGKYNEQFF
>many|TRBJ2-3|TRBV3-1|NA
TGTGCCAGCAGCCCCCCGGGGGATACGCAGTATTTT
CASSPPGDTQYF
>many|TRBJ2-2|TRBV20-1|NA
TGCAGTGCTCCATTCGGCAGATCGGGCACCGGGGAGCTGTTTTTT
CSAPFGRSGTGELFF
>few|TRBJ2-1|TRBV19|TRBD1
TGTGCCAGTAGTATTGTTCTCGGGACAGGCTACAATGAGCAGTTCTTC
CASSIVLGTGYNEQFF
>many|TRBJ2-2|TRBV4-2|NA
TGTGCCAGCAGCCAAGATTCCTCGGGAGTGGGGTCCATCGGGGAGCTGTTTTTT
CASSQDSSGVGSIGELFF
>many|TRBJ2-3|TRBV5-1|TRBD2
TGCGCCAGCAGCTTGGGAGAATGGACTAGAAGTCAGAGAGATACGCAGTATTTT
CASSLGEWTRSQRDTQYF
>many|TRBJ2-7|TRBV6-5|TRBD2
TGTGCCAGCAGTTACTCCGGGACTAGCGGGAGCTTCAACGAGCAGTACTTC
CASSYSGTSGSFNEQYF
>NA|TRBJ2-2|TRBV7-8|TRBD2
TGTGCCAGCAGCCCTAGCGGGGGGGCCTTAGTCGGGGAGCTGTTTTTT
CASSPSGGALVGELFF
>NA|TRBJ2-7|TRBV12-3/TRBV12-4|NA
TGTGCCAGCCGTGCGGCTGGGGGTGCCTCCTACGAGCAGTACTTC
CASRAAGGASYEQYF
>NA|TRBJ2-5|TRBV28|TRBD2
TGTGCCAGCAGTGACCAATTAGGGACTAGCGGGAGGGGTGAGACCCAGTACTTC
CASSDQLGTSGRGETQYF
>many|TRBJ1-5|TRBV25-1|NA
TGTGCCAGCAGTGAATCTGGGGGGAGCGGCAATCAGCCCCAGCATTTT
CASSESGGSGNQPQHF
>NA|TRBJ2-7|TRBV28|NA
TGTGCCAGCAGTTCGGTTCAAGACAGAGCCTACGAGCAGTACTTC
CASSSVQDRAYEQYF
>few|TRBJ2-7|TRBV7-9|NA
TGTGCCAGCAGTTATAGCGGAGGCAGCTCCTACGAGCAGTACTTC
CASSYSGGSSYEQYF
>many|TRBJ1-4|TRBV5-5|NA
TGTGCCAGCAGCATAGACCCAACTAATGAAAAACTGTTTTTT
CASSIDPTNEKLFF
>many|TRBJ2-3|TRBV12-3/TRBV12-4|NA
TGTGCCAGCAGCTCGGGCAGGGCGAGTTCAGATACGCAGTATTTT
CASSSGRASSDTQYF
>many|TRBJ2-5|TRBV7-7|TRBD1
TGTGCCAGCAGCTTAGCGCAGAGGACAGGAACTAAAGAGACCCAGTACTTC
CASSLAQRTGTKETQYF
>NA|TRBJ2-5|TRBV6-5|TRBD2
TGTGCCAGCAGTTACTCGGCTAGCGGGAGGCAAGAGACCCAGTACTTC
CASSYSASGRQETQYF
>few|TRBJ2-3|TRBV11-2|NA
TGTGCCAGCAGCCCATTAGGGTATAGTGAGAGGACAGATACGCAGTATTTT
CASSPLGYSERTDTQYF
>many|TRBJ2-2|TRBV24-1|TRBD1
TGTGCCACCAGTGATCCCGGGACAGCGAACACCGGGGAGCTGTTTTTT
CATSDPGTANTGELFF
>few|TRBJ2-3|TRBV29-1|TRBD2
TGCAGCGTTGCTCTTCCCGGGAGGGTCACAGATACGCAGTATTTT
CSVALPGRVTDTQYF
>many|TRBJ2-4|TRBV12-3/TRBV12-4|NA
TGTGCCAGCAGCGACGGTTTGGCTATAGCCAAAAACATTCAGTACTTC
CASSDGLAIAKNIQYF
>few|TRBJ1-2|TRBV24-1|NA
TGTGCCACCAGTGCTAACACAACTGCTGCTAGGGGCTACACCTTC
CATSANTTAARGYTF
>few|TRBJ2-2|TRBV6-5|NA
TGTGCCAGCAGTTACTCGAAGGCCAGGATGGTCACCGGGGAGCTGTTTTTT
CASSYSKARMVTGELFF
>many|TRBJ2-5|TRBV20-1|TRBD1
TGCAGTGCTAGAGTCCGGGGACAGGGGAAACAAGAGACCCAGTACTTC
CSARVRGQGKQETQYF
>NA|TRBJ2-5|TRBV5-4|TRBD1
TGTGCCAGCAGCTGGGACAGGGCGGAGACCCAGTACTTC
CASSWDRAETQYF
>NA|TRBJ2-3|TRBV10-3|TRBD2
TGTGCCATCAGTGCAAGGTATCCCGGGACTAGCAAGGATACGCAGTATTTT
CAISARYPGTSKDTQYF
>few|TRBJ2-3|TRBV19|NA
TGTGCCAGTAGTCCGGGGGCTTCAGATACGCAGTATTTT
CASSPGASDTQYF
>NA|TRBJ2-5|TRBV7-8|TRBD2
TGTGCCAGCAGCTCTCAGACTAGCGGGAGCGGGGAGACCCAGTACTTC
CASSSQTSGSGETQYF
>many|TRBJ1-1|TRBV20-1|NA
TGCAGTGCCGGGGATGGGGGGCGTGAAGCTTTCTTT
CSAGDGGREAFF
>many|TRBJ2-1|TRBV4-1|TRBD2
TGCGCCAGCAGCCAACGGACTAGCGGATACAATGAGCAGTTCTTC
CASSQRTSGYNEQFF
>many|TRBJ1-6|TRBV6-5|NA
TGTGCCAGCAGTTACGCGGGGGGTATGGGTAGTTCACCCCTCCACTTT
CASSYAGGMGSSPLHF
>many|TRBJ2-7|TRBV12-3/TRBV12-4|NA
TGTGCCAGCAGTGGTTCTACTAGCTCCCACGAGCAGTACTTC
CASSGSTSSHEQYF
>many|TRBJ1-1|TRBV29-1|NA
TGCAGCGTTGAGGGGCGAGGCCCCCTCATGAACACTGAAGCTTTCTTT
CSVEGRGPLMNTEAFF
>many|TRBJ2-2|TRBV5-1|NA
TGCGCCAGCACGCACAGAGACGCGAACACCGGGGAGCTGTTTTTT
CASTHRDANTGELFF
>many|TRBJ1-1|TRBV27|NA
TGTGCCAGCAGCCCTCTAGGGGGGCGCTTGTTACCAGAAGCTTTCTTT
CASSPLGGRLLPEAFF
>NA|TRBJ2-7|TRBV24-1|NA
TGTGCCACCAGTGACCCCACGGTCTCGTACGAGCGGTACTTC
CATSDPTVSYERYF
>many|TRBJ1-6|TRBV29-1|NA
TGCAGCGTTGGGAACAACAATTCACCCCTCCACTTT
CSVGNNNSPLHF
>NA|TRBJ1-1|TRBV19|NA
TGTGCCAGTAGTATAGGCATAATCAACACTGAAGCTTTCTTT
CASSIGIINTEAFF
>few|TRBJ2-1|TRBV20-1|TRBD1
TGCAGTGCTAATCCCGGGACAGGGAAGAGCTCCTACAATGAGCAGTTCTTC
CSANPGTGKSSYNEQFF
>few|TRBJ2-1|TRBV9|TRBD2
TGTGCCAGCAGCGTTGGTGGACTAGCGGGAGATTTTGAGCAGTTCTTC
CASSVGGLAGDFEQFF
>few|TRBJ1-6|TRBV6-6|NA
TGTGCCAGCCAAGGAGCTAATTCACCCCTCCACTTT
CASQGANSPLHF
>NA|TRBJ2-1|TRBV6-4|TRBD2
TGTGCCAGCAGTCCCTCGCGGGAGTATCCCAATGAGCAGTTCTTC
CASSPSREYPNEQFF